The 25 T cell receptor beta chains presented below share a single source sample, sequenced in a study of regulatory T cells in long-lasting Graves disease. HTBI primers from iRepertoire and Arm-PCR of CDR3 regions yielded the TCR beta libraries. TCRdb reprocessed the multiplex PCR reads via MiXCR and lists one record per CDR3 protein. The data show about 430,000 distinct CDR3 sequences, with roughly 15% seen just once and about 8.3% held by the top ten. Regarding time point: newly diagnosed GD, antithyroid drugs for less than 3 months. The TCR library used RNA extracted from PBMCs. This sample also belongs to another study, concerning T cells in Graves' hyperthyroidism and ophthalmopathy.

This sample comprised peripheral blood mononuclear cells (PBMCs), obtained at new diagnosis, from a patient treated with antithyroid drugs. The source of these receptors is a woman aged 40 to 49 with Graves disease.

This clonotype was seen many times. The chain recombines TRBV7-8 with TRBJ2-1; 11 positions agree with TRBD2. This CDR3 comprises 15 residues. The junction had 5 bases not matched to a gene; V was cut back by 1 base and J by 9 bases. The germline V gene encodes CDR1 SGHVS and CDR2 FQNEAQ. The CDR3 sequence: CASSLVTSGSIEQFF. The CDR3, as DNA: TGTGCCAGCAGCTTAGTAACTAGCGGGAGTATTGAGCAGTTCTTC.

The table lists this clonotype with a few counts. DNA of the CDR3: TGTGCCAGCAGCTTGGGAGGGGGCGCAGGGGAAAAACTGTTTTTT. Amino acids: CASSLGGGAGEKLFF. The J gene is TRBJ1-4, the V gene TRBV5-4; TRBD1 aligns across 7 bases. CDR1 and CDR2 (germline): SGHNT, YYREEE (reference sequence). This CDR3 has 15 residues. V gave up 0 bases and J gave up 8 bases; unmatched junction bases: 7.

A remark on this clonotype: The missing conserved phenylalanine or tryptophan at the end of this CDR3 makes a read error likely. This chain joins TRBV6-1 and TRBJ1-1; D not certain. The germline V and J ends were trimmed by 10 bases and 4 bases, with 19 bases remaining between them. This CDR3 has 14 residues. CDR1 is MNHNS and CDR2 is SASEGT in the germline V gene. The CDR3 protein is CATQLTKGGTEAFL. The CDR3 nucleotides read TGTGCCACCCAACTGACCAAGGGAGGCACTGAAGCTTTCTTA.

This clonotype was observed a few times. The V gene is TRBV6-5, the J gene TRBJ1-4, with a tentative D call TRBD1 (6 bases). The germline CDR1 and CDR2 sequences are MNHEY and SVGAGI. The CDR3 runs to 15 residues. V was shortened by 2 bases and J by 6 bases, with 13 bases between the two germline ends. As DNA, the CDR3 is TGTGCCAGCAGTTACGCTGGGACAAGGGATGAAAAACTGTTTTTT. Translating gives CASSYAGTRDEKLFF.

This clonotype was counted a few times. The chain carries TRBV28 and TRBJ1-4; 7 bases agree with TRBD1. Trimming cost V 7 bases and J 8 bases; bases outside gene matches: 7. Germline V CDR1 and CDR2: MDHEN, SYDVKM. CDR3 length: 13 residues. The CDR3 spells CASKLRGQEKLFF. In nucleotides, the CDR3 is TGTGCCAGCAAACTAAGGGGGCAGGAAAAACTGTTTTTT.

Ten or more counts support this clonotype. This chain links TRBV5-1 with TRBJ1-1; D not certain. The CDR3 runs to 12 residues. Germline V gene sequence: CDR1 SGHRS, CDR2 YFSETQ. Trimming removed 3 bases at V and 6 bases at J, with 9 bases between. This CDR3 is CASSSRSAEAFF. CDR3 in DNA: TGCGCCAGCAGCTCACGGTCGGCTGAAGCTTTCTTT.

V usage is TRBV5-1 and J usage is TRBJ2-7; 9 positions match TRBD1. The germline CDR1 and CDR2 sequences are SGHRS and YFSETQ. There are 14 residues in the CDR3. Trimming at V came to 2 bases and at J to 4 bases, leaving 4 bases not matched to a gene. The CDR3 loop reads CASSFRTGEYEQYF. The DNA for the CDR3 is TGCGCCAGCAGCTTCAGGACAGGGGAATACGAGCAGTACTTC.

The chain is built from TRBV20-1 and TRBJ2-2; 7 bases align to TRBD2. The CDR3 has 14 amino acids. From germline, CDR1 is DFQATT and CDR2 SNEGSKA (reference sequence). V was clipped by 6 bases and J by 0 bases; unmatched bases: 4. CDR3 in amino acids: CSAAGTTNTGELFF. CDR3 nucleotide sequence: TGCAGTGCCGCCGGGACTACGAACACCGGGGAGCTGTTTTTT.

This clonotype has just a few counts. The rearrangement uses TRBV30 and TRBJ2-7; D gene unclear. This CDR3 comprises 15 residues. The V gene's germline CDR1 is GTSNPN and CDR2 SVGIG (reference sequence). The V and J ends lost 1 base and 3 bases respectively, with 16 bases between them. CDR3 nucleotide sequence: TGTGCCTGGAGTGGCTGGCCGCGTCAGGACTACGAGCAGTACTTC. This translates into CAWSGWPRQDYEQYF.

This clonotype was recorded a few times. The chain uses TRBV6-2 or TRBV6-3 and TRBJ1-5, with unresolved D. Trimming shortened V by 1 base and J by 3 bases, and 7 bases separated the two germline ends. The germline CDR1 and CDR2 sequences are MNHEY and SVGEGT. This CDR3 is built from 14 residues. CDR3 loop: CASSYLGNNQPQHF. The DNA of the CDR3 is TGTGCCAGCAGTTACTTAGGGAACAATCAGCCCCAGCATTTT.

In this sample, this clonotype turned up a few times. In nucleotides, the CDR3 is TGCAGTGCTAGGAAGGCGGGAGGGTGGGACAATGAGCAGTTCTTC. Protein product: CSARKAGGWDNEQFF. V is TRBV20-1 and J is TRBJ2-1; TRBD2 matches at 9 bases. With 3 bases clipped from V and 5 bases from J, the junction kept 8 bases outside the gene matches. Germline loops: CDR1 DFQATT, CDR2 SNEGSKA (reference sequence). The CDR3 loop spans 15 amino acids.

In this sample, this clonotype turned up a few times. The genes are TRBV19 and TRBJ2-7; 8 bases map to TRBD1. Germline values: CDR1 LNHDA, CDR2 SQIVND (reference sequence). Germline trimming cut 5 bases from V and 3 bases from J; bases unmatched to any gene: 6. This CDR3 region has 14 residues. CDR3 nucleotide sequence: TGTGCCAGTAGTCGGACAGGGTCCTACTACGAGCAGTACTTC. This codes for CASSRTGSYYEQYF.

This clonotype was seen at least ten times. The V and J genes are TRBV28 and TRBJ2-5; 8 bases line up with TRBD2. The CDR3 is made up of 16 amino acids. Trimming at V came to 2 bases and at J to 5 bases, leaving 10 bases not matched to a gene. Germline V gives CDR1 MDHEN, CDR2 SYDVKM. CDR3 in amino acids: CASSLPGLESGETQYF. CDR3 coding DNA: TGTGCCAGCAGTTTACCGGGACTAGAGAGTGGGGAGACCCAGTACTTC.

In this sample, this clonotype turned up many times. The chain couples TRBV6-9 to TRBJ1-1, with D possibly matching TRBD1 (5 bases). V dropped 3 bases and J dropped 4 bases, with 12 bases sitting between them. CDR1 and CDR2 from the germline V gene are MNHGY and SVAAGI. The CDR3 loop spans 14 amino acids. The CDR3 sequence is CASSYGVDSTEAFF. The CDR3 coding sequence is TGTGCCAGCAGTTACGGTGTAGACAGCACTGAAGCTTTCTTT.

This clonotype came up many times. The J gene is TRBJ1-6, the V gene TRBV2; D gene unclear. Per germline, CDR1 SNHLY and CDR2 FYNNEI. This CDR3 is 13 amino acids long. V lost 8 bases, J lost 5 bases, and 10 bases lay in between. The CDR3 loop is CASGPNNNSPLHF. The CDR3 nucleotides read TGTGCCAGCGGACCGAACAATAATTCACCCCTCCACTTT.

This clonotype was counted many times. The V and J genes are TRBV28 and TRBJ1-2; weak D call: TRBD1 (5 bases). V lost 2 bases to trimming and J lost 4 bases, with 11 bases between them. Germline V CDR1 and CDR2: MDHEN, SYDVKM. The CDR3 extends over 14 amino acids. The CDR3 DNA sequence: TGTGCCAGCAGTTTAGGGGGATCGGCCTATGGCTACACCTTC. Residues: CASSLGGSAYGYTF.

At least ten counts were recorded for this clonotype. The J gene is TRBJ2-1, the V gene TRBV28; D unresolved. With 0 bases removed from V and 6 bases from J, the gap between germline ends came to 9 bases. The V gene's germline CDR1 is MDHEN and CDR2 SYDVKM. This CDR3 spans 14 amino acids. This chain's CDR3 is CASSLWVGRNEQFF. The DNA of the CDR3 is TGTGCCAGCAGTTTATGGGTAGGGCGCAATGAGCAGTTCTTC.

V usage is TRBV24-1 and J usage is TRBJ2-3; 8 nucleotides align to TRBD2. V gave up 7 bases and J gave up 4 bases; unmatched junction bases: 9. CDR3 length: 15 amino acids. CDR1 and CDR2 from the germline V gene are KGHDR and SFDVKD. CDR3 coding DNA: TGTGCCACCAGCCCGGGACTAGTCGTCGCAGATACGCAGTATTTT. Amino acid sequence: CATSPGLVVADTQYF.

The chain uses TRBV19 and TRBJ2-1; D gene uncertain. This CDR3 contains 15 residues. V lost 5 bases and J lost 8, with 19 bases in between. The V gene's germline CDR1 is LNHDA and CDR2 SQIVND (reference sequence). The CDR3, as DNA: TGTGCCAGTAGTCTATCGTACTACGGAAGGGATGAGCAGTTCTTC. As protein: CASSLSYYGRDEQFF.

This clonotype has a handful of counts. V and J are TRBV27 and TRBJ2-1, with 12 bases fitting TRBD1. Germline lookup yields CDR1 MNHEY and CDR2 SMNVEV (reference sequence). V was clipped by 5 bases and J by 7 bases; unmatched bases: 6. The CDR3 runs to 15 residues. The CDR3 DNA reads TGTGCCAGCAGTCCGGGACAGGGGGCGCAGAATGAGCAGTTCTTC. Protein sequence: CASSPGQGAQNEQFF.

This clonotype was recorded at least ten times. The rearrangement joins TRBV7-2 to TRBJ2-5, with D possibly matching TRBD1 (6 bases). Germline V gene sequence: CDR1 SGHTA, CDR2 FQGNSA. This CDR3 is 15 amino acids long. The V gene lost 5 bases and the J gene lost 3 bases, with 16 bases spanning the gap. In nucleotides, the CDR3 is TGTGCCAGCAGCCCCGCCGGGACACCCAAAGAGACCCAGTACTTC. It codes for CASSPAGTPKETQYF.

The chain recombines TRBV12-3 or TRBV12-4 with TRBJ2-1; D may be TRBD1 or TRBD2 (5 bases each). CDR3 length equals 14 residues. With 3 bases removed from V and 4 bases from J, the gap between germline ends came to 10 bases. The CDR3 region has the DNA TGTGCCAGCAGTTTTTGGGACGTATACAATGAGCAGTTCTTC. This sequence encodes CASSFWDVYNEQFF.

This clonotype was picked up many times. This rearrangement joins TRBV13 to TRBJ1-1; 7 nucleotides agree with TRBD1. With V trimmed by 7 bases and J by 5 bases, 7 bases remained unmatched. The CDR3 runs to 13 residues. From germline, CDR1 is PRHDT and CDR2 FYEKMQ (reference sequence). CDR3 sequence (DNA): TGTGCCAGCAAGCACAGGGGAAGGACTGAAGCTTTCTTT. It is translated as CASKHRGRTEAFF.

The table lists this clonotype with many counts. V usage is TRBV7-6 and J usage is TRBJ2-1; D unresolved. The CDR3 is made up of 13 amino acids. The germline V gene encodes CDR1 SGHVS and CDR2 FNYEAQ. V was pared by 4 bases and J by 4 bases, with 8 bases between. For the CDR3, the DNA is TGTGCCAGCAGCTCCTTCCTGTACAATGAGCAGTTCTTC. Translated: CASSSFLYNEQFF. Filled out from reference TRBV7-6 and TRBJ2-1, the complete variable domain reads GAGVSQSPRYKVTKRGQDVALRCDPISGHVSLYWYRQALGQGPEFLTYFNYEAQQDKSGLPNDRFSAERPEGSISTLTIQRTEQRDSAMYRCASSSFLYNEQFFGPGTRLTVL.

This clonotype was counted many times. The V call is TRBV7-6, the J call TRBJ2-7; 7 positions agree with TRBD2. V trimming: 1 base; J trimming: 5 bases; junction bases outside the gene matches: 8. The CDR3 sequence is 15 residues long. Germline lookup yields CDR1 SGHVS and CDR2 FNYEAQ. CDR3 in amino acids: CASSLGGGPFDEQYF. DNA of the CDR3: TGTGCCAGCAGCTTAGGGGGAGGGCCGTTTGACGAGCAGTACTTC.